This TCR beta chain comes out of a study of STAT5B mutations in CD4+ large granular lymphocyte leukemia. Control samples were healthy donors' buffy coats. TCRdb keeps only in-frame clones here, not all; method: immunoSEQ multiplex PCR. The top ten clones hold roughly 2.5% of a sample with some 30,000 clones, 78% of them seen once. The CDR3 has 15 residues. V lost 7 bases, J lost 4 bases, and 17 bases lay in between. Germline values: CDR1 MNHNS, CDR2 SASEGT. The gene calls are TRBV6-1 and TRBJ1-5; weak D call: TRBD1 (5 bases). The specimen sequenced was CD4+ T cells from blood buffy coats. This receptor was obtained from a human donor in good health. Written as DNA, the CDR3 is TGTGCCAGCAATAGGGACGGACTCTCAAATCAGCCCCAGCATTTT. It encodes CASNRDGLSNQPQHF.